This T cell receptor beta chain was captured in a study of CD8 T cells in ankylosing spondylitis. Findings and limits, study-wide: Disease-linked clones were reportedly significantly enriched in matched ankylosing spondylitis synovial fluid. Before this, some motif variants had been reported in reactive arthritis synovial fluid and blood. It appeared that ankylosing spondylitis blood was characterized by a TCR beta motif of roughly 8 highly homologous variants.

Only a few counts were recorded for this clonotype. Its antigen is not identified. A quantitative 5'-RACE method, one with molecular barcodes, was used to make TCR beta libraries. TCRdb re-derived calls from the 5' RACE reads in MiXCR, one entry per CDR3 protein. This repertoire shows more than 650,000 distinct CDR3 sequences, about 12% found once; its top ten account for 0.51%. CDR1 is KGHSH and CDR2 is LQKENI in the germline V gene. This CDR3 comprises 14 residues. V was shortened by 3 bases and J by 1 base, with 9 bases between the two germline ends. The sequence was collected from a male donor with ankylosing spondylitis. The chain combines TRBV18 with TRBJ1-1, with unresolved D. The specimen was blood, either unsorted or a sorted T cell fraction (not recorded which). CDR3 protein: CASSPSQPNTEAFF. The CDR3 nucleotides are TGTGCCAGCTCACCGTCGCAGCCGAACACTGAAGCTTTCTTT.